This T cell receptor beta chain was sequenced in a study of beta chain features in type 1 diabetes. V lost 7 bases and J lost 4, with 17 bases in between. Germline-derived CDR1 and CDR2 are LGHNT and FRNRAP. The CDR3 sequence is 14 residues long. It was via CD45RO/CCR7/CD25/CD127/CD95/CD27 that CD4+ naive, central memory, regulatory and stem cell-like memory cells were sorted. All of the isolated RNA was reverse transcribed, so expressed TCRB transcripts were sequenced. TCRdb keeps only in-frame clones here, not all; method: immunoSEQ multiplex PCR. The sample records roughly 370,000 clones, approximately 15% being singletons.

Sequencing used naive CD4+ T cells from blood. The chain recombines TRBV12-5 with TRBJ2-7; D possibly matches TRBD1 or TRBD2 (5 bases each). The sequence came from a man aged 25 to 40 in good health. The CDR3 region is CASAGTFTYYEQYF. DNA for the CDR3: TGTGCTAGTGCCGGGACCTTTACGTATTACGAGCAGTACTTC. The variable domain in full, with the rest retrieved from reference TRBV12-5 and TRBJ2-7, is DARVTQTPRHKVTEMGQEVTMRCQPILGHNTVFWYRQTMMQGLELLAYFRNRAPLDDSGMPKDRFSAEMPDATLATLKIQPSEPRDSAVYFCASAGTFTYYEQYFGPGTRLTVT.